Listed below are T cell receptor beta chains from one sample, sequenced in a study of cytotoxic CD8 clonotypes in ibrutinib-treated CLL. The method was immunoSEQ multiplex PCR; TCRdb's version includes in-frame clones alone and lacks a portion of them. The sample has about 50,000 clones, roughly 63% seen once. The sample in question was PBMCs, obtained after 24 months of ibrutinib treatment. Receptors were obtained from a human donor with chronic lymphocytic leukemia. CDR3s include the opening cysteine and the closing phenylalanine or tryptophan. A D gene is named only where the DNA matches it firmly. A clone size is listed for some rows: how often the clone was seen (once, few, many), or a class if it is expanded.

few | TRBJ2-2 | TRBV7-8 | TRBD1 | TGTGCCAGCAGCCGGACAGGGGGCCTTGGGGAGCTGTTTTTT | CASSRTGGLGELFF
once | TRBJ2-1 | TRBV6-1 | NA | TGTGCCAGCAGTGGGGCGGCAAGCTCCTACAATGAGCAGTTCTTC | CASSGAASSYNEQFF
few | TRBJ2-3 | TRBV5-4 | NA | TGTGCCAGCAGCACCGAACCTAGCACAGATACGCAGTATTTT | CASSTEPSTDTQYF
NA | TRBJ1-6 | TRBV23-1 | NA | TGCGCCAGCAGTCAATCGGGGGAGGCACCCCTCCACTTT | CASSQSGEAPLHF
few | TRBJ1-2 | TRBV5-1 | NA | TGCGCCAGCAGCTTGGCGGTCGGGACAAAGGATTACACCTTC | CASSLAVGTKDYTF
NA | TRBJ1-2 | TRBV28 | NA | TGTGCCAGCACCCCACCCGGACAGAGCTACACCTTC | CASTPPGQSYTF
NA | TRBJ2-7 | TRBV6-9 | TRBD2 | TGTGCCAGCACTAACCCCGGGGGGAGCCACGAGCAGTACTTC | CASTNPGGSHEQYF
few | TRBJ2-2 | TRBV5-1 | TRBD2 | TGCGCCAGCAGCCCGTCACCTAGCGGGGGCTCTACCGGGGAGCTGTTTTTT | CASSPSPSGGSTGELFF
NA | TRBJ1-1 | TRBV7-9 | NA | TGTGCCAGCAGGGAAGCAGGGAAGGGGACTGAAGCTTTCTTT | CASREAGKGTEAFF
NA | TRBJ2-5 | TRBV5-6 | TRBD2 | TGTGCCAGCAGCTTGGGACTAGCGGGGGAGACCCAGTACTTC | CASSLGLAGETQYF
few | TRBJ1-3 | TRBV11-2 | NA | TGTGCCAGCAGCTTAATTGAGGCCATCTCTGGAAACACCATATATTTT | CASSLIEAISGNTIYF
NA | TRBJ2-2 | TRBV11-2 | TRBD1 | TGTGCCAGCAGCTTAGAATGGACAGGGCACACCGGGGAGCTGTTTTTT | CASSLEWTGHTGELFF
NA | TRBJ2-7 | TRBV29-1 | TRBD1 | TGCAGCGTTGTCGGACAGGGAGGTTCTCAAGTCTACGAGCAGTACTTC | CSVVGQGGSQVYEQYF
few | TRBJ1-1 | TRBV2 | TRBD1 | TGTGCCAGCAGTGTTGAACCGGGACAGGGGGAAGCTTTCTTT | CASSVEPGQGEAFF
many | TRBJ2-1 | TRBV6-5 | NA | TGTGCCAGCAGTTACACCCGAGGGGTCGAGCAGTTCTTC | CASSYTRGVEQFF
many | TRBJ2-5 | TRBV15 | TRBD1 | TGTGCCACCAGCGGGAGGCGGACAGGGGGCTTGCGGTACGGTGGAGAGACCCAGTACTTC | CATSGRRTGGLRYGGETQYF
many | TRBJ2-3 | TRBV7-8 | TRBD2 | TGTGCCAGCAGCTTAGCCTATCGACTAGCGGAGACAGATACGCAGTATTTT | CASSLAYRLAETDTQYF
once | TRBJ1-6 | TRBV7-9 | TRBD1 | TGTGCCAGCAGTTACGGGACAGTCAATTCACCCCTCCACTTT | CASSYGTVNSPLHF
NA | TRBJ2-3 | TRBV11-2 | TRBD2 | TGTGCCAGCAGCTTAGGGCTAGCGGCTAGCACAGATACGCAGTATTTT | CASSLGLAASTDTQYF
NA | TRBJ2-7 | TRBV5-4 | NA | TGTGCCAGCAGCATGATGGGGCTCGAGCAGTACTTC | CASSMMGLEQYF
NA | TRBJ2-2 | TRBV10-2 | NA | TGCGCCAGCAGCCTAGACGGGAACACCGGGGAGCTGTTTTTT | CASSLDGNTGELFF
NA | TRBJ2-5 | TRBV29-1 | NA | TGCAGCTTCCTACAGGACCAAGAGACCCAGTACTTC | CSFLQDQETQYF
NA | TRBJ2-5 | TRBV4-1 | NA | TGCGCCAGCAGCCAAGATTCCCTACCCCAAGAGACCCAGTACTTC | CASSQDSLPQETQYF
few | TRBJ2-3 | TRBV11-2 | NA | TGTGCCAGCAGCTTAGATCGGTCAGATACGCAGTATTTT | CASSLDRSDTQYF
NA | TRBJ1-3 | TRBV21-1 | NA | TGTGCCAGCAGCGCCTGGGGCAGAATCGTCTCTGGAAACACCATATATTTT | CASSAWGRIVSGNTIYF
once | TRBJ2-2 | TRBV6-1 | NA | TGTGCCAGCAGTGAAGCGCGTGGCAGCCCCCGCGGGGAGCTGTTTTTT | CASSEARGSPRGELFF
NA | TRBJ2-3 | TRBV5-1 | NA | TGCGCCAGCAGCTTGGATGCAGGGGTTGGCACAGATACGCAGTATTTT | CASSLDAGVGTDTQYF
NA | TRBJ2-2 | TRBV5-4 | TRBD1 | TGTGCCAGCAGCTTGGAGGGACAGGGCTTCACCGGGGAGCTGTTTTTT | CASSLEGQGFTGELFF
NA | TRBJ2-3 | TRBV9 | TRBD2 | TGTGCCAGCAGCCCCACCAAGGGACTAGCGGGGCCCACAGATACGCAGTATTTT | CASSPTKGLAGPTDTQYF
NA | TRBJ2-2 | TRBV7-6 | NA | TGTGCCAGCAGCTTAGAGGAGCAGGGGGGCACCGGGGAGCTGTTTTTT | CASSLEEQGGTGELFF
NA | TRBJ2-6 | TRBV2 | TRBD2 | TGTGCCAGCAGTCCCAGGACTAGCGGGGGGTCTGGGGCCAACGTCCTGACTTTC | CASSPRTSGGSGANVLTF
many | TRBJ1-3 | TRBV20-1 | NA | TGCAGTGCCAGCCGGGGAAACACCATATATTTT | CSASRGNTIYF
NA | TRBJ2-5 | TRBV7-2 | NA | TGTGCCAGCAGCCAAGGTGGCTCGGGATTGAGAGAGACCCAGTACTTC | CASSQGGSGLRETQYF
NA | TRBJ2-7 | TRBV19 | NA | TGTGCCAGTAGTATAGGACTCGCCTACGAGCAGTACTTC | CASSIGLAYEQYF
few | TRBJ1-5 | TRBV27 | TRBD1 | TGTGCCAGCAGTTTACCCCCGGACAGGGGTAATCAGCCCCAGCATTTT | CASSLPPDRGNQPQHF
few | TRBJ2-7 | TRBV6-1 | NA | TGTGCCAGCAGTGACCCACCCGGGACAGAGCAGTACTTC | CASSDPPGTEQYF
medium-sized | TRBJ1-2 | TRBV9 | TRBD1 | TGTGCCAGCAGCGTAGCGGCAGGGGGTAACTATGGCTACACCTTC | CASSVAAGGNYGYTF
NA | TRBJ1-2 | TRBV6-6 | NA | TGTGCCAGCTCTCAGGTCTTGGAGGTGACGCGCACCTTC | CASSQVLEVTRTF
few | TRBJ2-4 | TRBV5-1 | NA | TGCGCCAGCAGCTTGGCCCCTGGGGCCGCGAACATTCAGTACTTC | CASSLAPGAANIQYF
NA | TRBJ1-1 | TRBV27 | NA | TGTGCCAGCAGTTTACTCGGGGGTTTGAGGAACACTGAAGCTTTCTTT | CASSLLGGLRNTEAFF
few | TRBJ1-2 | TRBV27 | TRBD1 | TGTGCCAGCAGCGGGACAGGCAACTATGGCTACACCTTC | CASSGTGNYGYTF
NA | TRBJ2-3 | TRBV5-4 | NA | TGTGCCAGCAGCTTTTCCAGCACAGATACGCAGTATTTT | CASSFSSTDTQYF
NA | TRBJ1-1 | TRBV9 | NA | TGTGCCAGCAGCCCTGACCCCCGAAACACTGAAGCTTTCTTT | CASSPDPRNTEAFF
NA | TRBJ1-1 | TRBV6-5 | NA | TGTGCCAGCAGTGGCCCCGGGAACACTGAAGCTTTCTTT | CASSGPGNTEAFF
few | TRBJ1-5 | TRBV6-1 | NA | TGTGCCAGCGAAAGGCAGGCGGGTCAGCCCCAGCATTTT | CASERQAGQPQHF
NA | TRBJ2-1 | TRBV7-7 | TRBD2 | TGTGCCAGCAGCCAAGATCGGGGGGTAGCGGGGAGCCCCTACAATGAGCAGTTCTTC | CASSQDRGVAGSPYNEQFF
once | TRBJ1-5 | TRBV7-9 | TRBD1 | TGTGCCAGCAGCTTAGGGGACAGTGACAATCAGCCCCAGCATTTT | CASSLGDSDNQPQHF
NA | TRBJ1-2 | TRBV29-1 | NA | TGCAGCACCGATGGGGGAGTAAACTATGGCTACACCTTC | CSTDGGVNYGYTF
NA | TRBJ2-1 | TRBV7-2 | NA | TGTGCCAGCAGCTTAGCCCGGGACTACAATGAGCAGTTCTTC | CASSLARDYNEQFF
NA | TRBJ2-7 | TRBV7-8 | NA | TGTGCCAGCAGCTTAGACTACAGCCCCCTTTACGAGCAGTACTTC | CASSLDYSPLYEQYF
few | TRBJ2-7 | TRBV5-1 | TRBD1 | TGCGCCAGCAGCCCCGGGACAGGGACCTACGAGCAGTACTTC | CASSPGTGTYEQYF
NA | TRBJ2-1 | TRBV4-2 | NA | TGTGCCAGCAGCCAAGTCACTGAGCAGTTCTTC | CASSQVTEQFF
NA | TRBJ2-3 | TRBV11-2 | NA | TGTGCCAGCAGCTTAGACTTGGACAGCGCCACAGATACGCAGTATTTT | CASSLDLDSATDTQYF